Listed here are 24 T cell receptor beta chains from one sample, sequenced in a study of early T cells in non-severe SARS-CoV-2 infection. TCRdb re-called the 5' RACE reads with MiXCR, one entry per CDR3 protein. The top ten hold about 6.7% of the sample, which has 85,000 to 90,000 distinct CDR3 sequences, 14% seen once. Sequencing was done on a sample of whole blood. The origin of the receptors is an adult who was a healthcare worker with PCR-confirmed SARS-CoV-2 infection or an uninfected control (not recorded which).

A word on this clonotype: Germline and junction disagree at one end, which may indicate a read error. The chain employs TRBV2 and TRBJ2-1; D unresolved. Germline assignment: CDR1 SNHLY and CDR2 FYNNEI. The CDR3 is made up of 11 amino acids. The CDR3 nucleotides are TGTGCCAACAGTGCCCACAGTGAGCAGTTCTTC. Amino acid sequence: CANSAHSEQFF.

This clonotype was observed a few times. The gene calls are TRBV6-5 and TRBJ2-5, with TRBD1 as a possible D gene (5 bases). CDR1 and CDR2 (germline): MNHEY, SVGAGI. CDR3 length equals 14 residues. The V end was cut by 1 base, the J end by 7 bases, with 13 bases between. The CDR3 protein is CASSYFAEQGTQYF. CDR3 in DNA: TGTGCCAGCAGTTACTTTGCAGAGCAGGGGACCCAGTACTTC.

The J gene is TRBJ2-5, the V gene TRBV6-5; 14 bases match TRBD2. Per germline, CDR1 MNHEY and CDR2 SVGAGI. The junction had 10 bases not matched to a gene; V was cut back by 6 bases and J by 10 bases. The CDR3 length is 15 residues. CDR3 in DNA: TGTGCCAGCAGCAAGGGGACTAGCGGGAGTCTGGGCCAGTACTTC. Residues: CASSKGTSGSLGQYF.

V and J are TRBV19 and TRBJ2-1; TRBD2 aligns across 7 bases. J was trimmed by 12 bases and V by 3 bases; bases with no gene match: 2. Per germline, CDR1 LNHDA and CDR2 SQIVND (reference sequence). The CDR3 length is 11 residues. Here the CDR3 reads CASSIRGGQFF. Written as DNA, the CDR3 is TGTGCCAGTAGTATCCGCGGGGGGCAGTTCTTC.

Ten or more counts support this clonotype. The chain is built from TRBV9 and TRBJ1-6; D not certain. The germline V and J ends were trimmed by 0 bases and 11 bases, with 12 bases remaining between them. Looked up from germline, CDR1 is SGDLS and CDR2 is YYNGEE. The CDR3 totals 14 residues. This CDR3 is CASSVVGPGAPLHF. As DNA, the CDR3 is TGTGCCAGCAGCGTAGTGGGCCCCGGGGCACCCCTCCACTTT.

The gene calls are TRBV7-8 and TRBJ1-3; TRBD1 aligns across 9 bases. Per the germline V gene, CDR1 is SGHVS and CDR2 is FQNEAQ. Germline trimming cut 8 bases from V and 2 bases from J; bases unmatched to any gene: 4. The CDR3 is 14 residues long. CDR3 nucleotide sequence: TGTGCCAGCGGACAGGGGCGCCCTGGAAACACCATATATTTT. Its translation is CASGQGRPGNTIYF.

This clonotype turned up a few times. V gene TRBV14 combines with J gene TRBJ2-1; D remains ambiguous. This CDR3 contains 13 residues. V was trimmed by 5 bases and J by 7 bases, leaving 12 bases between them. Germline loops: CDR1 SGHDN, CDR2 FVKESK. CDR3 amino acids: CASSVRLENEQFF. DNA of the CDR3: TGTGCCAGCAGCGTCCGACTGGAGAATGAGCAGTTCTTC. The full variable domain, completed using reference TRBV14 and TRBJ2-1, is EAGVTQFPSHSVIEKGQTVTLRCDPISGHDNLYWYRRVMGKEIKFLLHFVKESKQDESGMPNNRFLAERTGGTYSTLKVQPAELEDSGVYFCASSVRLENEQFFGPGTRLTVL.

The chain combines TRBV9 with TRBJ1-1, with a weak D call TRBD1 (5 bases). V was cut by 2 bases and J by 5 bases, with 13 bases left in between. The CDR3 has 14 residues. CDR1 and CDR2 from the germline V gene are SGDLS and YYNGEE. CDR3 bases: TGTGCCAGCAGCGTGGGACCGCAGGAGACTGAAGCTTTCTTT. Translating it yields CASSVGPQETEAFF. Supplemented by reference TRBV9 and TRBJ1-1, the full variable domain reads DSGVTQTPKHLITATGQRVTLRCSPRSGDLSVYWYQQSLDQGLQFLIQYYNGEERAKGNILERFSAQQFPDLHSELNLSSLELGDSALYFCASSVGPQETEAFFGQGTRLTVV.

Relative to its sample, this clonotype is large. V gene TRBV20-1 combines with J gene TRBJ2-5; no reliable D call. The length of the CDR3 is 15 residues. V was pared by 2 bases and J by 1 base, with 14 bases between. Germline V gene sequence: CDR1 DFQATT, CDR2 SNEGSKA (reference sequence). The CDR3 DNA sequence: TGCAGTGCTAGATCCCGCTTATCGGGCCAAGAGACCCAGTACTTC. Translated: CSARSRLSGQETQYF.

V gene TRBV9 combines with J gene TRBJ1-3, with D unresolved. The CDR3 spans 13 residues. Germline CDR1 SGDLS, CDR2 YYNGEE. Deletions cut 3 bases from V and 3 bases from J, with 7 bases between. For the CDR3, the DNA is TGTGCCAGCAGCGGCTCCCATGGAAACACCATATATTTT. It specifies CASSGSHGNTIYF.

The chain couples TRBV5-1 to TRBJ1-1; no definite D call. Germline V gene sequence: CDR1 SGHRS, CDR2 YFSETQ. The V gene lost 4 bases and the J gene lost 2 bases, with 18 bases spanning the gap. The CDR3 is made up of 16 amino acids. CDR3 loop: CASSHGRLSFNTEAFF. CDR3 DNA sequence: TGCGCCAGCAGCCATGGACGGCTCTCCTTTAACACTGAAGCTTTCTTT.

There are many counts of this clonotype. The V gene is TRBV5-1, the J gene TRBJ2-3; D might be TRBD1 (5 bases). V was shortened by 4 bases and J by 1 base, with 13 bases between the two germline ends. The CDR3 is 15 residues long. Germline V gives CDR1 SGHRS, CDR2 YFSETQ. DNA for the CDR3: TGCGCCAGCAGCCCCCGGACATCGCGCACAGATACGCAGTATTTT. This translates into CASSPRTSRTDTQYF.

This chain links TRBV7-8 with TRBJ2-3; 10 bases line up with TRBD2. Losses at the gene ends were 6 bases for V and 6 bases for J; bases not matched to a gene: 9. Germline assignment: CDR1 SGHVS and CDR2 FQNEAQ. This CDR3 comprises 15 residues. The CDR3: CASRPPSGSWDTQYF. The CDR3 region has the DNA TGTGCCAGCAGACCCCCTAGCGGGAGTTGGGATACGCAGTATTTT. The variable domain in full, completed from reference TRBV7-8 and TRBJ2-3, reads GAGVSQSPRYKVAKRGQDVALRCDPISGHVSLFWYQQALGQGPEFLTYFQNEAQLDKSGLPSDRFFAERPEGSVSTLKIQRTQQEDSAVYLCASRPPSGSWDTQYFGPGTRLTVL.

This clonotype showed up many times. This sequence joins TRBV28 and TRBJ2-1, with D unresolved. The CDR3 has 14 residues. Trimming removed 0 bases from V and 7 bases from J, with 10 bases in between. Per the germline V gene, CDR1 is MDHEN and CDR2 is SYDVKM. CDR3 amino acids: CASSLWETRNEQFF. In DNA form, the CDR3 reads TGTGCCAGCAGTTTATGGGAGACTCGGAATGAGCAGTTCTTC.

DNA of the CDR3: TGTGCCAGCAGAGTTCAGGGAGGGGATGGCTACACCTTC. Its translation: CASRVQGGDGYTF. The chain recombines TRBV19 with TRBJ1-2; a possible D gene is TRBD1 (5 bases). Trimming removed 9 bases at V and 6 bases at J, with 17 bases between. This CDR3 is 13 amino acids long. CDR1 is LNHDA and CDR2 is SQIVND in the germline V gene (reference sequence).

This clonotype has only a few counts. As DNA, the CDR3 is TGCAGTGCTTGGCTACAGGGGAATGAGCAGTTCTTC. Translating gives CSAWLQGNEQFF. The chain is built from TRBV20-1 and TRBJ2-1, with 7 bases identical to TRBD1. The CDR3 is made up of 12 amino acids. Germline V CDR1 and CDR2: DFQATT, SNEGSKA (reference sequence). V lost 5 bases and J lost 7; bases outside the gene matches: 5.

V gene TRBV20-1 combines with J gene TRBJ2-1; perhaps TRBD2 as D (6 bases). CDR1 DFQATT and CDR2 SNEGSKA come from the germline V gene (reference sequence). The CDR3 is made up of 13 amino acids. V lost 6 bases, J lost 3 bases, and 12 bases lay in between. Written as DNA, the CDR3 is TGCAGTGCCCGGGACTGGGACTACAATGAGCAGTTCTTC. It encodes CSARDWDYNEQFF.

This clonotype was counted at least ten times. The chain recombines TRBV7-9 with TRBJ2-1, with TRBD2 matching 7 bases. Trimming at V came to 3 bases and at J to 6 bases, leaving 5 bases not matched to a gene. CDR1 SEHNR and CDR2 FQNEAQ come from the germline V gene (reference sequence). CDR3 length: 14 amino acids. For the CDR3, the DNA is TGTGCCAGCAGCTTTGGAGGGAGGGCCAATGAGCAGTTCTTC. Amino acids: CASSFGGRANEQFF.

The J gene is TRBJ2-7, the V gene TRBV9; D may be TRBD2 (5 bases). V was trimmed by 5 bases and J by 3 bases, leaving 15 bases between them. Germline CDR1 SGDLS, CDR2 YYNGEE. The CDR3 length is 14 residues. CDR3 sequence reads: CASSEASGVYEQYF. CDR3 in DNA: TGTGCCAGCAGTGAGGCCTCCGGGGTCTACGAGCAGTACTTC.

This clonotype occurred many times. The V gene is TRBV29-1, the J gene TRBJ1-2; D remains ambiguous. The CDR3 runs to 10 residues. The germline CDR1 and CDR2 sequences are SQVTM and ANQGSEA. Trimming took 1 base from V and 6 from J, leaving 3 bases between them. CDR3 bases: TGCAGCGTTGAAGGGAATGGCTACACCTTC. This encodes CSVEGNGYTF.

This clonotype was detected ten times or more. This rearrangement joins TRBV5-4 to TRBJ2-3, with 7 nucleotides matching TRBD1. V lost 6 bases and J lost 2; bases outside the gene matches: 12. The CDR3 runs 16 residues. Germline CDR1 SGHNT, CDR2 YYREEE (reference sequence). CDR3 coding DNA: TGTGCCAGCACCAAAGGACAGGTCTCATACACAGATACGCAGTATTTT. It specifies CASTKGQVSYTDTQYF.

This clonotype was recorded many times. The J gene is TRBJ2-7, the V gene TRBV11-2; D is undetermined. CDR3 length equals 14 residues. Germline lookup yields CDR1 SGHAT and CDR2 FQNNGV. With 0 bases removed from V and 7 bases from J, the gap between germline ends came to 13 bases. The CDR3 here is CASSLEVGNREQYF. CDR3 DNA sequence: TGTGCCAGCAGCTTAGAAGTGGGGAATCGGGAGCAGTACTTC. The full variable domain, its missing parts supplied by reference TRBV11-2 and TRBJ2-7, is EAGVAQSPRYKIIEKRQSVAFWCNPISGHATLYWYQQILGQGPKLLIQFQNNGVVDDSQLPKDRFSAERLKGVDSTLKIQPAKLEDSAVYLCASSLEVGNREQYFGPGTRLTVT.

A few counts support this clonotype. This chain uses TRBV6-5 with TRBJ2-1, with TRBD1 matching over 7 bases. Losses at the gene ends were 5 bases for V and 10 bases for J; bases not matched to a gene: 11. The CDR3 consists of 14 residues. Germline V gives CDR1 MNHEY, CDR2 SVGAGI. The CDR3 is CASSRDTGAEEQFF. The CDR3 DNA sequence: TGTGCCAGCAGTCGAGACACAGGGGCCGAAGAGCAGTTCTTC.

This clonotype occurred once. V is TRBV29-1 and J is TRBJ2-3; D gene uncertain. The V and J ends lost 4 bases and 2 bases respectively, with 7 bases between them. Germline values: CDR1 SQVTM, CDR2 ANQGSEA. This CDR3 comprises 12 residues. Here the CDR3 DNA reads TGCAGCGTTGTGGGATTCACAGATACGCAGTATTTT. Translating it yields CSVVGFTDTQYF.